The next 14 T cell receptor beta chains were all read from a single sample in a study of T-cell memory formation after mild COVID-19. TCRdb reprocessed the 5' RACE reads via MiXCR and lists one record per CDR3 protein. The profile shows fewer than 250,000 distinct CDR3 sequences, roughly 18% of them singletons. Sequencing was done on a sample of PBMCs or a T cell subset sorted from them (not recorded which). The receptor set was obtained from an adult woman who had mild COVID-19 (a few samples of this study predate the infection). Cell type and time point are not known.

J is TRBJ2-3 and V is TRBV5-1; the match to TRBD2 covers 7 bases. The trim removed 0 bases at V and 5 bases at J, leaving 6 bases unmatched. Germline values: CDR1 SGHRS, CDR2 YFSETQ. This CDR3 is built from 15 residues. The CDR3 DNA sequence: TGCGCCAGCAGCTTGGGAGGCGGGAGAGAAGATACGCAGTATTTT. Protein: CASSLGGGREDTQYF.

This clonotype has at least ten counts. The rearrangement joins TRBV6-2 or TRBV6-3 to TRBJ2-1; 12 bases match TRBD2. The germline V gene encodes CDR1 MNHEY and CDR2 SVGEGT. The V gene end was trimmed by 3 bases and the J gene end by 7 bases; junction bases not matched to a gene: 7. CDR3 length: 16 amino acids. DNA of the CDR3: TGTGCCAGCAGTTATTCTAGCGGGAGGGCCGCTAATGAGCAGTTCTTC. Its protein product is CASSYSSGRAANEQFF.

This chain links TRBV11-3 with TRBJ1-4; 8 positions match TRBD1. This CDR3 has 14 residues. The germline CDR1 and CDR2 sequences are SGHNT and YENEEA. Trimming removed 5 bases from V and 5 bases from J; junction bases left unmatched: 4. In nucleotides, the CDR3 is TGTGCCAGCAGCCTGACAGGGGACAATGAAAAACTGTTTTTT. Its protein is CASSLTGDNEKLFF.

This clonotype was recorded a few times. The chain carries TRBV7-2 and TRBJ1-5, with D perhaps matching TRBD1 (6 bases). Trimming stripped 5 bases from V and 7 bases from J, with 15 bases between. CDR3 length: 14 amino acids. Germline assignment: CDR1 SGHTA and CDR2 FQGNSA. The CDR3 protein is CASSQGGIRQPQHF. CDR3 coding DNA: TGTGCCAGCAGCCAAGGGGGGATCAGACAGCCCCAGCATTTT.

This clonotype was detected only a few times. The V and J genes are TRBV20-1 and TRBJ2-3, with a weak D call TRBD1 (6 bases). V lost 0 bases to trimming and J lost 2 bases, with 9 bases between them. Looked up from germline, CDR1 is DFQATT and CDR2 is SNEGSKA (reference sequence). The CDR3 totals 14 residues. The CDR3 DNA is TGCAGTGCTAGAGACAGGGGATTCACAGATACGCAGTATTTT. Its protein is CSARDRGFTDTQYF.

This clonotype showed up just a few times. The chain uses TRBV11-3 and TRBJ2-1; 7 positions match TRBD2. CDR3 length: 15 amino acids. The V segment lost 5 bases and the J segment 10 bases; nucleotides outside the gene matches: 14. CDR1 is SGHNT, CDR2 YENEEA, per germline. Here the CDR3 DNA reads TGTGCCAGCAGCCGCGGGGGTAGCGAGGGGATGGAGCAGTTCTTC. Translation: CASSRGGSEGMEQFF.

V is TRBV12-3 or TRBV12-4 and J is TRBJ2-7; D call uncertain. The length of the CDR3 is 12 residues. The V end was cut by 6 bases, the J end by 5 bases, with 11 bases between. CDR3 in DNA: TGTGCCAGCAGCAAAGACTGGAACGAGCAGTACTTC. Translation: CASSKDWNEQYF.

CDR3 nucleotide sequence: TGTGCCAGCAGCTTAGACGGTGGCGGGTTCACCGGGGAGCTGTTTTTT. Protein product: CASSLDGGGFTGELFF. The chain links TRBV7-2 to TRBJ2-2; possibly TRBD2 for D (5 bases). This CDR3 is built from 16 residues. In germline, CDR1 is SGHTA, CDR2 FQGNSA. V dropped 1 base and J dropped 4 bases, with 13 bases sitting between them.

The rearrangement joins TRBV5-1 to TRBJ1-1; no definite D call. Germline CDR1 and CDR2: SGHRS and YFSETQ. The CDR3 length is 14 residues. The V and J ends lost 3 bases and 0 bases respectively, with 9 bases between them. CDR3 residues: CASSWIDVNTEAFF. CDR3 DNA sequence: TGCGCCAGCAGCTGGATAGACGTGAACACTGAAGCTTTCTTT.

This clonotype was observed a handful of times. The rearrangement links TRBV7-2 to TRBJ2-1; 8 bases map to TRBD2. CDR3 length equals 15 residues. CDR1 and CDR2 (germline): SGHTA, FQGNSA. J gave up 2 bases and V 5 bases, and 5 bases lay outside the gene matches. The CDR3 region is CASSSTSGPYNEQFF. The CDR3 region has the DNA TGTGCCAGCAGCAGTACTAGCGGCCCCTACAATGAGCAGTTCTTC.

This chain links TRBV10-3 with TRBJ2-3, with TRBD1 as a possible D gene (6 bases). V dropped 6 bases and J dropped 4 bases, with 17 bases sitting between them. Germline values: CDR1 ENHRY, CDR2 SYGVKD. CDR3 size: 15 residues. In DNA form, the CDR3 reads TGTGCCATCAGCTCGACAGGAAGGCAGGCAGATACGCAGTATTTT. Translation: CAISSTGRQADTQYF.

This chain connects TRBV7-2 to TRBJ1-1; no clear D gene. Germline CDR1 SGHTA, CDR2 FQGNSA. V gave up 7 bases and J gave up 7 bases, with 19 bases separating them. The CDR3 length is 14 residues. CDR3 coding DNA: TGTGCCAGCACCAGAGAACGGGCTTTCGGTGAAGCTTTCTTT. This encodes CASTRERAFGEAFF.

The rearrangement joins TRBV20-1 to TRBJ2-5; D could derive from TRBD1 or TRBD2 (6 bases each). V was cut by 7 bases and J by 2 bases, with 14 bases left in between. The CDR3 spans 13 residues. Germline lookup yields CDR1 DFQATT and CDR2 SNEGSKA (reference sequence). The CDR3 protein is CSVEGGGQETQYF. The CDR3 DNA reads TGCAGTGTGGAGGGGGGCGGTCAAGAGACCCAGTACTTC.

V is TRBV2 and J is TRBJ2-3; 8 bases align to TRBD1. V trimming: 4 bases; J trimming: 5 bases; junction bases outside the gene matches: 5. Germline values: CDR1 SNHLY, CDR2 FYNNEI. The CDR3 covers 14 residues. The CDR3 nucleotides are TGTGCCAGCAGTGGTGCAGGGGGCAGAGATACGCAGTATTTT. This sequence encodes CASSGAGGRDTQYF.